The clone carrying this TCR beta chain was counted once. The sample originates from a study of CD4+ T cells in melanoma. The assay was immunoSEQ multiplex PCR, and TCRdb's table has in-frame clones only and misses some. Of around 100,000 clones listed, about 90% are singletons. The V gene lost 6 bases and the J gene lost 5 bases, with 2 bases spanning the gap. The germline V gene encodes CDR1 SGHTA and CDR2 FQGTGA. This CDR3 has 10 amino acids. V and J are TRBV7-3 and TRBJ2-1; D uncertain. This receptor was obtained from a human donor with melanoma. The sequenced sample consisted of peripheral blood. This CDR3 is CASRHNEQFF. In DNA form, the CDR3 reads TGTGCCAGCAGACACAATGAGCAGTTCTTC.